Following are 31 T cell receptor beta chains from one sample sequenced in a study of T-cell reconstitution after alpha-beta-depleted transplantation in children. Unique molecular identifiers tagged the TCRbeta library. TCRdb independently ran MiXCR on the PCR reads; one entry per CDR3 protein. The repertoire holds roughly 500,000 distinct CDR3 sequences, about 30% seen once, with about 2.3% in the top ten. Sequenced material: PBMCs from the stem cell graft donor, taken from the stem cell graft. These receptors originate from a human donor who donated a stem cell graft to a child with aplastic anemia.

The sample holds a few counts of this clonotype. The rearrangement links TRBV7-9 to TRBJ2-1; TRBD2 is a possible D gene (5 bases). This CDR3 has 16 amino acids. Germline CDR1 SEHNR, CDR2 FQNEAQ (reference sequence). The germline V and J ends were trimmed by 2 bases and 8 bases, with 19 bases remaining between them. The DNA of the CDR3 is TGTGCCAGCAGCTTATCGAAGAATCCGGGAAAGGATGAGCAGTTCTTC. The encoded protein is CASSLSKNPGKDEQFF.

This clonotype turned up a few times. The rearrangement uses TRBV5-1 and TRBJ2-7; TRBD1 matches 10 bases. The CDR3 is 12 residues long. CDR1 is SGHRS, CDR2 YFSETQ, per germline. V trimming: 8 bases; J trimming: 5 bases; junction bases outside the gene matches: 4. CDR3 nucleotide sequence: TGCGCCAGTCGACAGGGGGCGGACGAGCAGTACTTC. It yields the protein CASRQGADEQYF.

The chain uses TRBV11-2 and TRBJ1-3, with 8 bases matching TRBD1. CDR3 length: 14 residues. Germline V gives CDR1 SGHAT, CDR2 FQNNGV. The trim removed 5 bases at V and 2 bases at J, leaving 2 bases unmatched. The CDR3 is CASSPGQAGNTIYF. The CDR3 DNA follows: TGTGCCAGCAGCCCGGGACAGGCTGGAAACACCATATATTTT.

In this sample, this clonotype turned up a few times. This chain joins TRBV20-1 and TRBJ2-3; 11 bases agree with TRBD2. The CDR3 is 16 residues long. Germline V CDR1 and CDR2: DFQATT, SNEGSKA (reference sequence). V shed 6 bases and J 4 bases; nucleotides not matched to a gene: 12. The CDR3 nucleotides are TGCAGTGCGGACCTCTCGTTTAGCGGGAGGGCAGATACGCAGTATTTT. The encoded protein is CSADLSFSGRADTQYF.

The chain is built from TRBV20-1 and TRBJ2-5; 9 bases match TRBD1. The V gene's germline CDR1 is DFQATT and CDR2 SNEGSKA (reference sequence). The CDR3 contains 12 residues. The V and J ends lost 1 base and 11 bases, in that order; junction bases with no gene match: 5. DNA of the CDR3: TGCAGTGCTAGAGGGACAGGGGAAGTACAGTACTTC. Protein: CSARGTGEVQYF.

The CDR3 bases are TGTGCCAGTAGCGGGGCAGGGCTGAGCGGGAGCTACGAGCAGTACTTC. This encodes CASSGAGLSGSYEQYF. V is TRBV19 and J is TRBJ2-7; 8 bases line up with TRBD2. Per germline, CDR1 LNHDA and CDR2 SQIVND (reference sequence). With V trimmed by 6 bases and J by 3 bases, 13 bases remained unmatched. The CDR3 has 16 residues. Drawing the rest from reference TRBV19 and TRBJ2-7, the complete variable domain is DGGITQSPKYLFRKEGQNVTLSCEQNLNHDAMYWYRQDPGQGLRLIYYSQIVNDFQKGDIAEGYSVSREKKESFPLTVTSAQKNPTAFYLCASSGAGLSGSYEQYFGPGTRLTVT.

This clonotype was counted between two and nine times. The chain couples TRBV5-4 to TRBJ1-4; D is ambiguous. Germline lookup yields CDR1 SGHNT and CDR2 YYREEE (reference sequence). The CDR3 extends over 15 amino acids. Trimming pared 1 base from V and 5 bases from J, leaving 12 bases between. CDR3 sequence (DNA): TGTGCCAGCAGCTTGTCTGCTGGACCGAATGAAAAACTGTTTTTT. This codes for CASSLSAGPNEKLFF.

This clonotype was observed a few times. The chain couples TRBV14 to TRBJ2-5; no firm D call. From germline, CDR1 is SGHDN and CDR2 FVKESK. V lost 0 bases and J 0 bases, leaving 8 bases between the germline ends. This CDR3 has 15 amino acids. The CDR3 bases are TGTGCCAGCAGCCAAGAGGCGGCTAACCAAGAGACCCAGTACTTC. Amino acids: CASSQEAANQETQYF.

The V call is TRBV24-1, the J call TRBJ1-3; no reliable D call. Germline CDR1 KGHDR, CDR2 SFDVKD. V was pared by 4 bases and J by 4 bases, with 4 bases between. This CDR3 contains 12 residues. DNA of the CDR3: TGTGCCACCAGTGACCCAGGAAACACCATATATTTT. Translating gives CATSDPGNTIYF.

This clonotype was detected a few times. This chain uses TRBV5-1 with TRBJ1-4; a possible D gene is TRBD1 (6 bases). Deletions cut 0 bases from V and 6 bases from J, with 12 bases between. CDR3 length equals 15 residues. The V gene's germline CDR1 is SGHRS and CDR2 YFSETQ. The CDR3 reads CASSLGGTRDEKLFF. As DNA, the CDR3 is TGCGCCAGCAGCTTGGGAGGGACAAGAGATGAAAAACTGTTTTTT.

The rearrangement joins TRBV24-1 to TRBJ2-1; tentative D call: TRBD1 (6 bases). The V and J ends lost 4 bases and 9 bases respectively, with 12 bases between them. Germline V gene lookup returns CDR1 KGHDR and CDR2 SFDVKD. The CDR3 is 13 residues long. The CDR3 DNA follows: TGTGCCACCAGTGAGTCCCAGGGGTCTGAGCAGTTCTTC. It is translated as CATSESQGSEQFF.

This clonotype was picked up a small number of times. The genes are TRBV5-5 and TRBJ2-1, with 9 bases lining up with TRBD2. The germline V gene encodes CDR1 SGHKS and CDR2 YYEKEE (reference sequence). The CDR3 contains 14 residues. Trimming took 6 bases from V and 7 from J; bases not matched to a gene: 8. CDR3 DNA sequence: TGTGCCAGCAACCGACTAGCGGCAGGGAATGAGCAGTTCTTC. It encodes CASNRLAAGNEQFF.

This chain uses TRBV18 with TRBJ1-1; maybe TRBD1 (5 bases). The CDR3 length is 18 residues. From germline, CDR1 is KGHSH and CDR2 LQKENI. V shed 2 bases and J shed 0 bases, with 19 bases lying between them. In DNA form, the CDR3 reads TGTGCCAGCTCACCAGTCGGGGCCCCCTCCCTTATGAACACTGAAGCTTTCTTT. Translation gives CASSPVGAPSLMNTEAFF.

This clonotype was detected a few times. The V gene is TRBV12-3 or TRBV12-4, the J gene TRBJ1-5, with 7 bases fitting TRBD1. The CDR3 covers 15 residues. V trimming: 6 bases; J trimming: 9 bases; junction bases outside the gene matches: 14. The CDR3 protein is CASSLMGQRPRPQHF. The CDR3 coding sequence is TGTGCCAGCAGCCTCATGGGACAGAGGCCACGGCCCCAGCATTTT.

This clonotype was counted at least ten times. The rearrangement links TRBV6-4 to TRBJ2-7, with a weak D call TRBD2 (6 bases). In germline, CDR1 is MRHNA, CDR2 SNTAGT. The CDR3 loop spans 13 amino acids. Between the trimmed V and J ends, which lost 5 bases and 4 bases, there was a span of 12 bases. DNA of the CDR3: TGTGCCAGCAGTCCGGACTATCGATACGAGCAGTACGTC. Translating gives CASSPDYRYEQYV.

The chain joins TRBV18 to TRBJ2-3, with TRBD1 identical over 8 bases. The germline V gene encodes CDR1 KGHSH and CDR2 LQKENI. With 4 bases clipped from V and 6 bases from J, the junction kept 3 bases outside the gene matches. The CDR3 covers 13 residues. In nucleotides, the CDR3 is TGTGCCAGCTCACGGGGACAGGAGGATACGCAGTATTTT. The encoded protein is CASSRGQEDTQYF.

V usage is TRBV5-4 and J usage is TRBJ2-3, with D perhaps matching TRBD2 (7 bases). V was trimmed by 4 bases and J by 6 bases, leaving 18 bases between them. The CDR3 extends over 15 amino acids. Per germline, CDR1 SGHNT and CDR2 YYREEE (reference sequence). CDR3: CASSPGGGGPDTQYF. The CDR3 DNA sequence: TGTGCCAGCAGCCCCGGAGGGGGAGGGCCGGATACGCAGTATTTT.

A few counts support this clonotype. The gene calls are TRBV10-2 and TRBJ2-1, with 10 bases lining up with TRBD2. The CDR3 is 17 amino acids. The germline V gene encodes CDR1 WSHSY and CDR2 SAAADI. V was pared by 7 bases and J by 8 bases, with 17 bases of the junction left unmatched. CDR3 nucleotide sequence: TGCGCCAGCATGCTAGCGGGAGTCGCGGGAATGAGAGATGAGCAGTTCTTC. Protein sequence: CASMLAGVAGMRDEQFF.

In the case of this clonotype: At one end, the junction sequence differs from germline, possibly due to a read error. The chain joins TRBV7-2 to TRBJ1-1; D may be TRBD1 (6 bases). This CDR3 contains 14 residues. Germline lookup yields CDR1 SGHTA and CDR2 FQGNSA. CDR3 protein: CANSRTAVNTEAFF. For the CDR3, the DNA is TGTGCCAACAGCAGGACAGCCGTGAACACTGAAGCTTTCTTT.

In its sample, this clonotype was seen many times. The V call is TRBV7-2, the J call TRBJ2-6; either TRBD1 or TRBD2 may fit D (5 bases each). Germline V gene data show CDR1 as SGHTA and CDR2 as FQGNSA. V lost 5 bases to trimming and J lost 0 bases, with 14 bases between them. CDR3 size: 17 residues. CDR3 loop: CASSPKTGTSGANVLTF. The CDR3 DNA is TGTGCCAGCAGCCCAAAGACCGGGACCTCTGGGGCCAACGTCCTGACTTTC.

For the CDR3, the DNA is TGTGCCAGCAGTCCCTTAGGGCAGGGCCGCCACGAGCAGTACTTC. Its translation is CASSPLGQGRHEQYF. The gene calls are TRBV12-3 or TRBV12-4 and TRBJ2-7; a weak D match, TRBD1 (5 bases). With 5 bases removed from V and 5 bases from J, the gap between germline ends came to 19 bases. The CDR3 runs to 15 residues.

V usage is TRBV5-1 and J usage is TRBJ1-2; 7 positions match TRBD1. Germline V CDR1 and CDR2: SGHRS, YFSETQ. The CDR3 length is 15 residues. V was pared by 4 bases and J by 4 bases, with 10 bases of the junction left unmatched. The CDR3 nucleotides read TGCGCCAGCAGCCCGCGACAGGGTTACGGCTATGGCTACACCTTC. Translation: CASSPRQGYGYGYTF.

This clonotype showed up just a few times. The rearrangement joins TRBV6-2 or TRBV6-3 to TRBJ2-1, with D possibly being TRBD2 (6 bases). V was shortened by 6 bases and J by 4 bases, with 10 bases between the two germline ends. Germline V gene sequence: CDR1 MNHEY, CDR2 SVGEGT. The CDR3 extends over 13 amino acids. The CDR3 protein is CASRASAYNEQFF. In DNA form, the CDR3 reads TGTGCCAGCAGGGCTAGCGCGTACAATGAGCAGTTCTTC.

CDR3 in DNA: TGTGCCAGCAGCACGGGACAGGGGGCAGGATGGGAGACCCAGTACTTC. It is translated as CASSTGQGAGWETQYF. The J gene is TRBJ2-5, the V gene TRBV3-1, with 12 bases matching TRBD1. Trimming cost V 5 bases and J 5 bases; bases outside gene matches: 9. The CDR3 is 16 residues long. Germline assignment: CDR1 LGHDT and CDR2 YNNKEL (reference sequence).

The chain recombines TRBV10-3 with TRBJ2-3; 7 nucleotides align to TRBD1. Germline CDR1 ENHRY, CDR2 SYGVKD. The CDR3 runs 15 residues. V trimming: 4 bases; J trimming: 2 bases; junction bases outside the gene matches: 6. CDR3 amino acids: CAISAETGLTDTQYF. Here the CDR3 DNA reads TGTGCCATCAGTGCCGAGACAGGGCTCACAGATACGCAGTATTTT.

This clonotype was found a few times. This chain links TRBV20-1 with TRBJ2-5, with D hard to call. The germline V and J ends were trimmed by 0 bases and 5 bases, with 7 bases remaining between them. The CDR3 spans 12 residues. The germline V gene encodes CDR1 DFQATT and CDR2 SNEGSKA (reference sequence). CDR3 bases: TGCAGTGCTAGAGAAAAGTTGGAGACCCAGTACTTC. This encodes CSAREKLETQYF.

This clonotype has more than one count but fewer than ten. The V and J genes are TRBV20-1 and TRBJ2-5; 8 nucleotides match TRBD2. The CDR3 is 15 residues long. CDR1 and CDR2 from the germline V gene are DFQATT and SNEGSKA (reference sequence). With V trimmed by 3 bases and J by 2 bases, 8 bases remained unmatched. The CDR3, as DNA: TGCAGTGCTAGGGGGGGTAGCGGGGCACAAGAGACCCAGTACTTC. Residues: CSARGGSGAQETQYF.

The genes are TRBV12-3 or TRBV12-4 and TRBJ2-1, with 8 bases identical to TRBD2. The length of the CDR3 is 13 residues. V shed 6 bases and J 8 bases; nucleotides not matched to a gene: 6. DNA of the CDR3: TGTGCCAGCAGGGGCGGACTAGCCTATGAGCAGTTCTTC. Its translation: CASRGGLAYEQFF.

The chain recombines TRBV29-1 with TRBJ2-1; TRBD1 agrees at 9 bases. The CDR3 length is 14 residues. From germline, CDR1 is SQVTM and CDR2 ANQGSEA. Trimming at V came to 6 bases and at J to 6 bases, leaving 9 bases not matched to a gene. The CDR3 region is CSVDPGTGSNEQFF. The CDR3 DNA is TGCAGCGTAGACCCCGGGACAGGGTCCAATGAGCAGTTCTTC.

This clonotype was detected only a few times. The J gene is TRBJ2-7, the V gene TRBV5-1; the D gene is possibly TRBD2 (5 bases). The CDR3 consists of 15 residues. The V gene's germline CDR1 is SGHRS and CDR2 YFSETQ. V dropped 6 bases and J dropped 1 base, with 17 bases sitting between them. CDR3 nucleotides: TGCGCCAGCAACCTTTCCCCAAGAGGGTCCTACGAGCAGTACTTC. This codes for CASNLSPRGSYEQYF.

V usage is TRBV13 and J usage is TRBJ2-1; 9 nucleotides agree with TRBD2. J lost 7 bases, V lost 6 bases, and 10 bases had no gene match. Germline-derived CDR1 and CDR2 are PRHDT and FYEKMQ (reference sequence). The CDR3 contains 15 residues. CDR3 in DNA: TGTGCCAGCAGATATACGGGACTAGCCAGTAATGAGCAGTTCTTC. The encoded protein is CASRYTGLASNEQFF.